This T cell receptor beta chain derives from a study of cytomegalovirus exposure and HLA in healthy donors. In the case of this clone: Its antigen is still unknown.

The CDR3 loop spans 14 amino acids. CDR1 and CDR2 (germline): SQVTM, ANQGSEA. Trimming took 0 bases from V and 2 from J, leaving 9 bases between them. Points from the study as a whole: Previously analyzed data showed that most TCR beta V segments were productive at a frequency of about 87% or about 30%. Upon later analysis, HLA-associated TCR beta chains proved more clonally expanded than other, equally common chains.

Use of 60 Vbeta and 13 Jbeta primers characterized the PCR. Profiled with immunoSEQ multiplex PCR; TCRdb holds only in-frame clones, not every one. The repertoire includes around 150,000 clones, roughly 80% of them detected once, and around 7.7% sits in the top ten. The sequence derives from a woman aged 30 to 39 in good health and CMV-seropositive. The sample taken for sequencing was PBMCs. The rearrangement joins TRBV29-1 to TRBJ2-3; D gene uncertain. CDR3 coding DNA: TGCAGCGTTGAAGATGAGACACACACAGATACGCAGTATTTT. This sequence encodes CSVEDETHTDTQYF.